This is a list of T cell receptor beta chains from one sample in a study of control samples from healthy donors and cancer patients. Profiling relied on immunoSEQ multiplex PCR, and the TCRdb table lists in-frame clones only, not all of them. The sample gives a few hundred thousand clones, more than 80% of which show up once; about 6.3% is in the top ten. Sequenced sample: PBMCs. All receptors derive from a man aged 35-49 years with head and neck cancer. Both conserved end residues are part of each CDR3. D genes are given only for firm matches. Only part of the rows carry a size: once, few, many, or a class if the clone is expanded.

abundance | d_gene | v_gene | CDR3aa
NA | NA | TRBV10-3 | CAISDRGINTEAFF
NA | TRBD1 | TRBV10-3 | CATAQGDYEQYF
NA | NA | TRBV27 | CASSGQGAALGRDTQYF
NA | NA | TRBV2 | CASSTRGWQPQHF
NA | NA | TRBV19 | CASSVGGTIGFEKLFF
once | NA | TRBV7-9 | CASTPGRINYGYTF
NA | TRBD1 | TRBV6-5 | CASSYKGAKEKLFF
once | TRBD1 | TRBV5-6 | CASSTWDRGPGELFF
NA | TRBD2 | TRBV20-1 | CSGRGTGELFF
NA | NA | TRBV9 | CASSVGPSHSTDTQYF
NA | TRBD2 | TRBV7-2 | CASTPSGGVNIQYF
NA | NA | TRBV19 | CASSIGGFPTSYEQYF
few | NA | TRBV10-2 | CASSADYGYTF
once | NA | TRBV24-1 | CATRTGTEAFF
once | NA | TRBV14 | CASSGTTGKPQHF
NA | NA | TRBV5-6 | CASSLSVFYEQYF
NA | NA | TRBV11-2 | CASSTQGNTEAFF
NA | TRBD2 | TRBV9 | CASSRPAGGPSSYEQYF
few | NA | TRBV19 | CASSIRQDRYHYEQYF
NA | NA | TRBV25-1 | CASSEFRSYGYTF
NA | TRBD1 | TRBV3-1/TRBV3-2 | CASSRDRWRQFF
NA | TRBD2 | TRBV6-5 | CASSSSGGTQYF
NA | NA | TRBV11-2 | CASSRQVTEQYF
NA | TRBD1 | TRBV7-2 | CASSLAGGQYSNQPQHF
NA | TRBD1 | TRBV28 | CASLTGGEETQYF
once | TRBD2 | TRBV3-1/TRBV3-2 | CASSLVREGRQYF
NA | TRBD1 | TRBV2 | CAIGGPGGHGNTIYF
once | NA | TRBV6-2/TRBV6-3 | CASSHHDGSYEQYF
NA | TRBD1 | TRBV5-6 | CASSRQGAGEKLFF
NA | TRBD2 | TRBV7-3 | CASSLHRKTSGGNTGELFF
NA | TRBD1 | TRBV28 | CASSPGTAMYQETQYF
NA | NA | TRBV19 | CASSKDVLNYGYTF
NA | TRBD1 | TRBV2 | CASSHGQGIHSGANVLTF
NA | TRBD1 | TRBV30 | CAWSQDRGGEKLFF
NA | NA | TRBV28 | CASSLSPGGSYEQYF
NA | TRBD1 | TRBV5-1 | CASSRTPTGQGSNIQYF
NA | NA | TRBV9 | CASSVGGLSTEAFF
NA | NA | TRBV6-6 | CASSYGGQETQYF
NA | TRBD1 | TRBV10-3 | CAISGGQGAGLETQYF
NA | NA | TRBV19 | CASSFPMGAPGGNTIYF
NA | TRBD1 | TRBV9 | CASSPPGQGWTGELFF
NA | TRBD2 | TRBV5-1 | CASSFSGGAETQYF
NA | NA | TRBV19 | CASTHRGDFYNEQFF
NA | NA | TRBV5-1 | CASSLDGPNEKLFF
NA | TRBD1 | TRBV19 | CASSIGGQGSNEKLFF
NA | NA | TRBV10-3 | CAISDEADYGYTF
NA | NA | TRBV6-5 | CASSQTRAENEKLFF
NA | TRBD1 | TRBV5-8 | CASSLGQGKGSNTIYF
NA | TRBD1 | TRBV12-5 | CASGLVLGQRYFQDTEAFF
NA | NA | TRBV6-6 | CATFPDTF
NA | NA | TRBV10-1 | CASSDRQSETQYF
NA | NA | TRBV30 | CALGGRGARNSPLHF
NA | NA | TRBV19 | CASSMGNTEAFF
once | NA | TRBV5-1 | CASSLDIGDGETQYF
NA | TRBD2 | TRBV6-2/TRBV6-3 | CASSPLAANTQYF
NA | NA | TRBV7-2 | CASSLSGNQPQHF